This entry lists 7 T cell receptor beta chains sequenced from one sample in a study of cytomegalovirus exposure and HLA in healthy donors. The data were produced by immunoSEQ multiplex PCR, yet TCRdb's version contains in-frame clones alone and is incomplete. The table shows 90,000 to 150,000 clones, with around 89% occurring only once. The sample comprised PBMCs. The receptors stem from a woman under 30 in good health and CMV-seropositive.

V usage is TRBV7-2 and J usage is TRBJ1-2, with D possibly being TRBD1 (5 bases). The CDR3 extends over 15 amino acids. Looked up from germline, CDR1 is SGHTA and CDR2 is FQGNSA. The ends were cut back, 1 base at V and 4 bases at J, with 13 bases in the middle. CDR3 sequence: CASSLGSAGSYGYTF. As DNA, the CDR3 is TGTGCCAGCAGCTTAGGGAGCGCAGGGTCCTATGGCTACACCTTC. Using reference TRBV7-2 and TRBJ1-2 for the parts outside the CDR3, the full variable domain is GAGVSQSPSNKVTEKGKDVELRCDPISGHTALYWYRQSLGQGLEFLIYFQGNSAPDKSGLPSDRFSAERTGGSVSTLTIQRTQQEDSAVYLCASSLGSAGSYGYTFGSGTRLTVV.

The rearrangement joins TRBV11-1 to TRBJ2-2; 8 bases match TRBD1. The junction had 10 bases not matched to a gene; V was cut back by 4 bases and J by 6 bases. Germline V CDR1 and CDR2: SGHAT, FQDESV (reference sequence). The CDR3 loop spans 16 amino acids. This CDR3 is CASSSLDRDGPGELFF. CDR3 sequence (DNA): TGTGCCAGCAGCTCGTTGGACAGGGATGGGCCCGGGGAGCTGTTTTTT.

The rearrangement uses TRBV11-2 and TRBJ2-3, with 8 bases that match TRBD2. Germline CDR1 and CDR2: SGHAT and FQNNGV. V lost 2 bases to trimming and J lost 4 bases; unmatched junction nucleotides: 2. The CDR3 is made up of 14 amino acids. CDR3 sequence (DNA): TGTGCCAGCAGCTTAAGACTAGCGCCAGATACGCAGTATTTT. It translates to CASSLRLAPDTQYF.

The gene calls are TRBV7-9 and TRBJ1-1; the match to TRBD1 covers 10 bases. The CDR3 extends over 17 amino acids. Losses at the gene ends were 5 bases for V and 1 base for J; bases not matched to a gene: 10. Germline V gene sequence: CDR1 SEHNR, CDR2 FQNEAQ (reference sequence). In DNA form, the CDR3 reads TGTGCCAGCAGCACAAGTCCCGGGACAGGGGCGAACACTGAAGCTTTCTTT. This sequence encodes CASSTSPGTGANTEAFF.

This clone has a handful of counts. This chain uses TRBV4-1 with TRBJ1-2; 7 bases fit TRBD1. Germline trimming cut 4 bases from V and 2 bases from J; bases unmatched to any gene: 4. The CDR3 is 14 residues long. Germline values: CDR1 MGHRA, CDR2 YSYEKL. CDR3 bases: TGCGCCAGCAGCCCCACGGGACAGAACTATGGCTACACCTTC. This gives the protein CASSPTGQNYGYTF.

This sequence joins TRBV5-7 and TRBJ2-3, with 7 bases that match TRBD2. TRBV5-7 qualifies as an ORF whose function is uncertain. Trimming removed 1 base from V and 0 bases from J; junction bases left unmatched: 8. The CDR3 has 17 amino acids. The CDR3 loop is CASSLWRLATSTDTQYF. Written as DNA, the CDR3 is TGTGCCAGCAGCTTGTGGAGACTAGCCACAAGCACAGATACGCAGTATTTT.

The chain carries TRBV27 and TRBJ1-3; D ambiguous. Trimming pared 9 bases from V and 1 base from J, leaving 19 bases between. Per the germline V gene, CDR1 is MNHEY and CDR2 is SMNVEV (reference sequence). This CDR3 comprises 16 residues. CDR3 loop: CARAVRRFLSGNTIYF. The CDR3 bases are TGTGCCAGGGCCGTTCGGCGGTTCCTATCTGGAAACACCATATATTTT.